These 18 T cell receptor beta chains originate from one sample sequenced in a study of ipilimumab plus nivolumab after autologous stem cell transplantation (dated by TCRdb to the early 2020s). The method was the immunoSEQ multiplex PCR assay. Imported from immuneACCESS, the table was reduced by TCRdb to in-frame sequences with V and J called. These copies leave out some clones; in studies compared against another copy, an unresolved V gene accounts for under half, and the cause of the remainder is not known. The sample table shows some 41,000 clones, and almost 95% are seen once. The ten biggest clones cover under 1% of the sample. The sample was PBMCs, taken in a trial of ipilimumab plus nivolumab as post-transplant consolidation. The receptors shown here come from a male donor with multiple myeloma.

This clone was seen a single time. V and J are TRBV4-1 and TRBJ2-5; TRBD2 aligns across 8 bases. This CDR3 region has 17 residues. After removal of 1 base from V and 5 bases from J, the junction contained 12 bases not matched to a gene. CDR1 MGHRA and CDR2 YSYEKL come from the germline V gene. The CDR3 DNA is TGCGCCAGCAGCCAAGGGGCGCGGGAGGTCAGGTTGGAGACCCAGTACTTC. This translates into CASSQGAREVRLETQYF.

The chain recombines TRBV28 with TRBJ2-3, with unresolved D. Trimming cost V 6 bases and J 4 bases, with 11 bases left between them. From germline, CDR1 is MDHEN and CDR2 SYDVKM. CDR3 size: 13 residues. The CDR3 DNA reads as TGTGCCAGCAGCCCCGCTGGCGCAGATACGCAGTATTTT. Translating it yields CASSPAGADTQYF.

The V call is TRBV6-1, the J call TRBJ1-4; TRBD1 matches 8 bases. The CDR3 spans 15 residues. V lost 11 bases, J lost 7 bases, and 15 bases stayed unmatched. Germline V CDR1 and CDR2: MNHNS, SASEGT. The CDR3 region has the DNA TGTGCCGCTACGGGGCAGGGGGCTTTGGGTGAAAAACTGTTTTTT. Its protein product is CAATGQGALGEKLFF.

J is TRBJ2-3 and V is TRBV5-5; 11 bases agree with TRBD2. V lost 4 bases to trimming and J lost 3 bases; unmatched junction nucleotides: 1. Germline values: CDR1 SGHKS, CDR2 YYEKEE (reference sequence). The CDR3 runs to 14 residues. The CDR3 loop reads CASSLAGGTDTQYF. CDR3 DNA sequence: TGTGCCAGCAGCCTAGCGGGAGGTACAGATACGCAGTATTTT.

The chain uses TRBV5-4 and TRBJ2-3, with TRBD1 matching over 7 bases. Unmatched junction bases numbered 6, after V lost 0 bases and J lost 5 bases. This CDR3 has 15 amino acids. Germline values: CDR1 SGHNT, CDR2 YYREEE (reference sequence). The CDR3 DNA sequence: TGTGCCAGCAGCTTGGCAGGGGGTGGGAAAGATACGCAGTATTTT. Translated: CASSLAGGGKDTQYF.

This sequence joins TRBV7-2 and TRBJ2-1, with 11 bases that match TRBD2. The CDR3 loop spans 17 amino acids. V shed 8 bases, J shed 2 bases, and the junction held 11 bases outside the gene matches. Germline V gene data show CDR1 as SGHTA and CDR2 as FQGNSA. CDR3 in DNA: TGTGCCAGCCCCCGGGGTAGCGGGGGGGCCCCCTACAATGAGCAGTTCTTC. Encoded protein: CASPRGSGGAPYNEQFF.

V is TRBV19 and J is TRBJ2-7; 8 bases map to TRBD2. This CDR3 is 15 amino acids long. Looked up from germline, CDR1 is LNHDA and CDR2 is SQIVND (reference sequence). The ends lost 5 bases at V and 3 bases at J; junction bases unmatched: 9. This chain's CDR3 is CASSLYGGGLYEQYF. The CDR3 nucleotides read TGTGCCAGTAGTCTATATGGCGGGGGGCTCTACGAGCAGTACTTC.

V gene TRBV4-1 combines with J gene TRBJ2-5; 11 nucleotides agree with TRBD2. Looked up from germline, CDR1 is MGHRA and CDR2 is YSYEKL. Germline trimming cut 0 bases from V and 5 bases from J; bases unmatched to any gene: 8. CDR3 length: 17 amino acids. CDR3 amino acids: CASSQDLAGGLRETQYF. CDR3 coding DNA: TGCGCCAGCAGCCAAGACCTAGCGGGAGGTCTCAGGGAGACCCAGTACTTC.

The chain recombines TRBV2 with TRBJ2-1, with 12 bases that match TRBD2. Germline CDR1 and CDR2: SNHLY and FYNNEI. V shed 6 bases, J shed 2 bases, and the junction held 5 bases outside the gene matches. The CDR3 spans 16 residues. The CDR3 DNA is TGTGCCAGCAGGGCTCTAGCGGGAGGGACCTACAATGAGCAGTTCTTC. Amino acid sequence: CASRALAGGTYNEQFF.

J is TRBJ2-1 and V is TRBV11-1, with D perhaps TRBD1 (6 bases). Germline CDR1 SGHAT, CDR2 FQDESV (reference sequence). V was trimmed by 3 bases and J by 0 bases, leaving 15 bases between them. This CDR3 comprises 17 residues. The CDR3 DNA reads TGTGCCAGCAGCTTGGTCCGACAGGCTAGCTCCTACAATGAGCAGTTCTTC. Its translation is CASSLVRQASSYNEQFF.

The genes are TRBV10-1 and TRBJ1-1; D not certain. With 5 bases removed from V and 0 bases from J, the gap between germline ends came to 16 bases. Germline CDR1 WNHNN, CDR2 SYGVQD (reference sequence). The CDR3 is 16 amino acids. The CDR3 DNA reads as TGCGCCAGCAGTCCCCCGGTGGAGGGAATGAACACTGAAGCTTTCTTT. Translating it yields CASSPPVEGMNTEAFF.

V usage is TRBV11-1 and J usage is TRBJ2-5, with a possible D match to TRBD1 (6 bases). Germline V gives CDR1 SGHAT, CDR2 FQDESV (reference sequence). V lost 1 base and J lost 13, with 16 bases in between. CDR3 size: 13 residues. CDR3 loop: CASSLVGAQGLYF. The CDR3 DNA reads TGTGCCAGCAGCTTAGTAGGGGCGCAGGGGCTGTACTTC. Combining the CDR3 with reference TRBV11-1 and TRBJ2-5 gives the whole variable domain EAEVAQSPRYKITEKSQAVAFWCDPISGHATLYWYRQILGQGPELLVQFQDESVVDDSQLPKDRFSAERLKGVDSTLKIQPAELGDSAMYLCASSLVGAQGLYFGPGTRLLVL.

The CDR3 loop is CASSLLGTGGAELFF. The CDR3 DNA sequence: TGTGCCAGCAGCTTATTGGGGACAGGGGGCGCGGAACTGTTTTTT. The chain links TRBV11-2 to TRBJ1-4; 12 nucleotides match TRBD1. CDR1 SGHAT and CDR2 FQNNGV come from the germline V gene. The CDR3 runs 15 residues. V dropped 2 bases and J dropped 12; count of bases not matched to a gene: 7.

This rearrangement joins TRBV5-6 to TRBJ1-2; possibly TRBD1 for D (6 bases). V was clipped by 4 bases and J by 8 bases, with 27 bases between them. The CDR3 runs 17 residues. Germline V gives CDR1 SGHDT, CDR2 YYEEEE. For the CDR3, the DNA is TGTGCCAGCAGCCGGGCCCACTACCGACAGGTCCTAGCCGGCTACACCTTC. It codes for CASSRAHYRQVLAGYTF.

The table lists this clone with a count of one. This CDR3 reads CASSFEGRSNQPQHF. In DNA, the CDR3 is TGTGCCAGCAGCTTCGAGGGTAGAAGCAATCAGCCCCAGCATTTT. This chain links TRBV7-2 with TRBJ1-5; D gene unclear. This CDR3 is 15 amino acids long. V shed 3 bases and J shed 1 base, with 10 bases lying between them. Germline V gene sequence: CDR1 SGHTA, CDR2 FQGNSA.

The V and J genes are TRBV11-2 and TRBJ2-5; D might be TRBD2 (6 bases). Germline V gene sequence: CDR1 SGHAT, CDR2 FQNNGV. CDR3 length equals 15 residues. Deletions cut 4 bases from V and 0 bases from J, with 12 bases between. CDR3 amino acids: CASSWSASDQETQYF. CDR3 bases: TGTGCCAGCAGCTGGTCGGCTAGCGACCAAGAGACCCAGTACTTC.

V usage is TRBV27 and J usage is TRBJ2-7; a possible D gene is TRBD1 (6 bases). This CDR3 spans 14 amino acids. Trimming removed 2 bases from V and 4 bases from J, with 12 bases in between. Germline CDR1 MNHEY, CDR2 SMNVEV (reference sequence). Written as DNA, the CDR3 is TGTGCCAGCAGTTTAGAAGGGACACCATACGAGCAGTACTTC. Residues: CASSLEGTPYEQYF.

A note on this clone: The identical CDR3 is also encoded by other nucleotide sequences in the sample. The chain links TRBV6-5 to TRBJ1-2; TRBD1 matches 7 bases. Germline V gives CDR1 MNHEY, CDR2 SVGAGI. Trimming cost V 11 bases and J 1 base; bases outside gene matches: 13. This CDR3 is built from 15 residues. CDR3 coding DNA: TGTGCCGCCGGGGTAGGGACAGAGGTTAACTATGGCTACACCTTC. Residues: CAAGVGTEVNYGYTF.